Listed below are T cell receptor beta chains from one sample, sequenced in a study of T cell changes during pregnancy in multiple sclerosis. Using immunoSEQ multiplex PCR, the repertoire was profiled, and TCRdb retains in-frame clones only, with some absent. The sample yields approximately 100,000 clones, 94% seen once. Sequencing was performed on peripheral blood, taken in the third trimester of pregnancy. The receptors shown here come from a female donor with multiple sclerosis, enrolled in a pregnancy study. Each CDR3 is given with its conserved first and last residue. The order of the fields is V gene, clone size, D gene, J gene, CDR3 DNA, CDR3 protein. The D gene is left open where the match is weak. Size tells how often a clone was seen (once, few, many) or the class of an expanded clone, and some rows leave it out.

V: TRBV11-2; size: once; D: .; J: TRBJ1-2; DNA: TGTGCCAGCAGCTTAACGTCAGGGGCCCATGGCTACACCTTC; CDR3: CASSLTSGAHGYTF
V: TRBV6-6; size: .; D: TRBD1; J: TRBJ2-1; DNA: TGTGCCAGCAGTCACGGGACAGGGGGGATCAATGAGCAGTTCTTC; CDR3: CASSHGTGGINEQFF
V: TRBV28; size: .; D: .; J: TRBJ1-5; DNA: TGTGCCAGCAGTTCCCCTGCGAGCGGCAATAGCAATCAGCCCCAGCATTTT; CDR3: CASSSPASGNSNQPQHF
V: TRBV5-1; size: .; D: TRBD1; J: TRBJ2-2; DNA: TGCGCCAGCAGCTTGGAGGCGGGACAGGCTAGACCCGGGGAGCTGTTTTTT; CDR3: CASSLEAGQARPGELFF
V: TRBV2; size: .; D: .; J: TRBJ1-2; DNA: TGTGCCAAGAGGGGGGGAGCTAACTATGGCTACACCTTC; CDR3: CAKRGGANYGYTF
V: TRBV12-5; size: .; D: .; J: TRBJ2-1; DNA: TGTGCTAGTGGTTTGCCGGGACAGGGGCCAGCGGGAGGGTCCTACAATGAGCAGTTCTTC; CDR3: CASGLPGQGPAGGSYNEQFF
V: TRBV10-3; size: .; D: TRBD2; J: TRBJ2-7; DNA: TGTGCCATCAGTGAGTCGGCTAGCGGGAGGGTTACCTACGAGCAGTACTTC; CDR3: CAISESASGRVTYEQYF
V: TRBV28; size: .; D: .; J: TRBJ2-7; DNA: TGTGCCAGCAGTTTCGACAGCTCCTACGAGCAGTACTTC; CDR3: CASSFDSSYEQYF
V: TRBV7-2; size: .; D: .; J: TRBJ1-1; DNA: TGTGCCAGCAGCTTAGAGAGTGGTCTTCGATCCACTGAAGCTTTCTTT; CDR3: CASSLESGLRSTEAFF
V: TRBV19; size: .; D: TRBD2; J: TRBJ2-1; DNA: TGTGCCAGTAGTATAGATCGCGGGAGCTATAATGAGCAGTTCTTC; CDR3: CASSIDRGSYNEQFF
V: TRBV12-2; size: .; D: .; J: TRBJ2-7; DNA: TGTGCAAGTCGCAACCCCAAGGGACAAAGCGAGCAGTACTTC; CDR3: CASRNPKGQSEQYF
V: TRBV27; size: .; D: TRBD2; J: TRBJ2-7; DNA: TGTGCCAGCAGCCGAACAGGGACTAGCGGGAGTGGGCTGAGCTCCTACGAGCAGTACTTC; CDR3: CASSRTGTSGSGLSSYEQYF
V: TRBV9; size: .; D: .; J: TRBJ2-3; DNA: TGTGCCAGCTCCTTGGGGAGGTGGGAGACAGATACGCAGTATTTT; CDR3: CASSLGRWETDTQYF
V: TRBV28; size: once; D: TRBD1; J: TRBJ2-5; DNA: TGTGCCAGCAGTTTTGCCCCGACAGGGAACCAAGAGACCCAGTACTTC; CDR3: CASSFAPTGNQETQYF
V: TRBV9; size: .; D: TRBD1; J: TRBJ2-7; DNA: TGTGCCAGCAGCGTAGAGGCAGGGGGCAGCTACGAGCAGTACTTC; CDR3: CASSVEAGGSYEQYF
V: TRBV4-1; size: .; D: TRBD1; J: TRBJ2-6; DNA: TGCGCCAGCAGCCAATGGGGGACAGCCACCACTGGGGCCAACGTCCTGACTTTC; CDR3: CASSQWGTATTGANVLTF
V: TRBV6-6; size: few; D: TRBD1; J: TRBJ1-1; DNA: TGTGCCAGCAGGACGCGGGGGACAGGGCCCACTGAAGCTTTCTTT; CDR3: CASRTRGTGPTEAFF
V: TRBV27; size: once; D: .; J: TRBJ1-2; DNA: TGTGCCAGCAGCCATGGGACTTTGGAGAACTATGGCTACACCTTC; CDR3: CASSHGTLENYGYTF
V: TRBV4-1; size: .; D: TRBD2; J: TRBJ2-3; DNA: TGCGCCAGCAGCCAATTAGCGGGAGGGACAGATACGCAGTATTTT; CDR3: CASSQLAGGTDTQYF
V: TRBV28; size: .; D: TRBD2; J: TRBJ2-1; DNA: TGTGCCAGCAACCCGGGCCTAGCGGGAGAGGATGAGCAGTTCTTC; CDR3: CASNPGLAGEDEQFF
V: TRBV2; size: .; D: .; J: TRBJ2-1; DNA: TGTGCCAGCAGTGAAACCGACATCTACAATGAGCAGTTCTTC; CDR3: CASSETDIYNEQFF
V: TRBV7-8; size: .; D: .; J: TRBJ2-7; DNA: TGTGCCAGCAGCTTATCGTACGAGCAGTACTTC; CDR3: CASSLSYEQYF
V: TRBV5-5; size: few; D: TRBD1; J: TRBJ1-2; DNA: TGTGCCAGCAGCTTGGGGTGGGACAGCTATGACTATGGCTACACCTTC; CDR3: CASSLGWDSYDYGYTF
V: TRBV6-4; size: .; D: .; J: TRBJ2-1; DNA: TGTGCCAGCAGTCTAACACAGTACAGTGAGCAGTTCTTC; CDR3: CASSLTQYSEQFF
V: TRBV28; size: once; D: .; J: TRBJ2-7; DNA: TGTGCCAGCAGGGGGCACTATGCCTACGAGCAGTACTTC; CDR3: CASRGHYAYEQYF
V: TRBV4-3; size: .; D: .; J: TRBJ2-7; DNA: TGCGCCAGCAGCCGATCCTGGGACATCCGGGACGAGCAGTACTTC; CDR3: CASSRSWDIRDEQYF
V: TRBV7-7; size: once; D: TRBD2; J: TRBJ2-1; DNA: TGTGCTAGCAGCCTGACTAGCGGGCGAGCCGAATACAATGAGCAGTTCTTC; CDR3: CASSLTSGRAEYNEQFF
V: TRBV19; size: .; D: .; J: TRBJ1-3; DNA: TGTGCCAGTGGCTCCCGGGAGGGGACTGGAAACACCATATATTTT; CDR3: CASGSREGTGNTIYF
V: TRBV7-9; size: .; D: TRBD1; J: TRBJ1-2; DNA: TGTGCCAGCAGCGCGGGACAGGTGACGGGTAGTGGCTACACCTTC; CDR3: CASSAGQVTGSGYTF
V: TRBV6-5; size: .; D: .; J: TRBJ2-2; DNA: TGTGCCACCTTATCAATCCTAGCGAACACCGGGGAGCTGTTTTTT; CDR3: CATLSILANTGELFF
V: TRBV6-5; size: .; D: .; J: TRBJ2-7; DNA: TGTGCCAGCAATAAGGCCGGGAATAGCTACGAGCAGTACTTC; CDR3: CASNKAGNSYEQYF
V: TRBV6-6; size: .; D: .; J: TRBJ2-7; DNA: TGTGCCAGCAGTTCACTTACAGGGACGTTATCCTACGAGCAGTACTTC; CDR3: CASSSLTGTLSYEQYF
V: TRBV30; size: .; D: .; J: TRBJ1-1; DNA: TGTGCCGGGGGGGAGATGGGGGTCCCATCAGCTTTCTTT; CDR3: CAGGEMGVPSAFF
V: TRBV28; size: .; D: TRBD1; J: TRBJ2-5; DNA: TGTGCCAGCAGATTGAAACCTTACAGGGGATGGGAGACCCAGTACTTC; CDR3: CASRLKPYRGWETQYF
V: TRBV4-2; size: .; D: TRBD1; J: TRBJ1-1; DNA: TGTGCCAGCAGCCCGGCGGGGACAGTGAACACTGAAGCTTTCTTT; CDR3: CASSPAGTVNTEAFF
V: TRBV6-4; size: once; D: TRBD1; J: TRBJ2-2; DNA: TGTGCCACCCAAGGGGGGACAGGGAGGCGAAGGGAGCTGTTTTTT; CDR3: CATQGGTGRRRELFF
V: TRBV5-1; size: .; D: TRBD2; J: TRBJ2-7; DNA: TGCGCCAGCAGCTCGGATAGCGGGAGGGGCTACGAGCAGTACTTC; CDR3: CASSSDSGRGYEQYF
V: TRBV2; size: .; D: .; J: TRBJ1-5; DNA: TGTGCCAGCAGTGTAGATAGCAATCAGCCCCAGCATTTT; CDR3: CASSVDSNQPQHF
V: TRBV14; size: .; D: .; J: TRBJ2-7; DNA: TGTGCCAGCAGCCAAGGATTCAGGACAGTCTCTAGCTCCTACGAGCAGTACTTC; CDR3: CASSQGFRTVSSSYEQYF
V: TRBV11-2; size: .; D: TRBD2; J: TRBJ2-7; DNA: TGTGCCAGCAGCTCTAGCGGGATCTACGAGCAGTACTTC; CDR3: CASSSSGIYEQYF
V: TRBV18; size: .; D: TRBD2; J: TRBJ2-5; DNA: TGTGCCAGCTCACCAGGCGGGAGGGTCCGAGAGACCCAGTACTTC; CDR3: CASSPGGRVRETQYF
V: TRBV6-6; size: .; D: TRBD1; J: TRBJ2-5; DNA: TGTGCCAGCAGTCACCGGGACAGGGGACCCGAGGAGACCCAGTACTTC; CDR3: CASSHRDRGPEETQYF
V: TRBV5-1; size: once; D: .; J: TRBJ2-1; DNA: TGCGCCAGCAGCTTGAGGGGTGGTAGTATTCACAATGAGCAGTTCTTC; CDR3: CASSLRGGSIHNEQFF
V: TRBV19; size: .; D: .; J: TRBJ2-7; DNA: TGTGCCAGTAGTATAGGCGCCTACGAGCAGTACTTC; CDR3: CASSIGAYEQYF
V: TRBV10-2; size: .; D: TRBD2; J: TRBJ2-1; DNA: TGCGCCAGCAGTGACGGGACTAGCGGGAGCTTGGGGCAGTTCTTC; CDR3: CASSDGTSGSLGQFF
V: TRBV5-6; size: .; D: .; J: TRBJ1-3; DNA: TGTGCCAGCAGTTACTCAATGATTCCTGGAAACACCATATATTTT; CDR3: CASSYSMIPGNTIYF
V: TRBV2; size: .; D: .; J: TRBJ2-7; DNA: TGTGCCAGCAGTTCGGGGTTTGAGCAGTACTTC; CDR3: CASSSGFEQYF
V: TRBV28; size: .; D: TRBD1; J: TRBJ2-5; DNA: TGTGCCACGGACAGGGGGAGAGAGACCCAGTACTTC; CDR3: CATDRGRETQYF
V: TRBV6-1; size: .; D: TRBD1; J: TRBJ1-5; DNA: TGTGCCAGTCGGGACAGGGAATATCAGCCCCAGCATTTT; CDR3: CASRDREYQPQHF
V: TRBV6-5; size: .; D: .; J: TRBJ2-1; DNA: TGTGCCAGCAGTTACCTAGGAGGAAAGACCAATGAGCAGTTCTTC; CDR3: CASSYLGGKTNEQFF
V: TRBV19; size: .; D: TRBD1; J: TRBJ2-7; DNA: TGTGCCAGTAGTATAGGAGGGACAGGGTCCTACGAGCAGTACTTC; CDR3: CASSIGGTGSYEQYF
V: TRBV28; size: .; D: TRBD2; J: TRBJ2-3; DNA: TGTGCCAGCAGCCCTTGGACTAGCCGAAAATACACAGATACGCAGTATTTT; CDR3: CASSPWTSRKYTDTQYF
V: TRBV28; size: .; D: .; J: TRBJ2-7; DNA: TGTACGGTCGTCCCCTACGAGCAGTACTTC; CDR3: CTVVPYEQYF
V: TRBV6-5; size: .; D: .; J: TRBJ2-1; DNA: TGTGCCAGCAGTTCCGTCGGGGAGTACAATGAGCAGTTCTTC; CDR3: CASSSVGEYNEQFF
V: TRBV29-1; size: .; D: TRBD2; J: TRBJ2-1; DNA: TGCAGCGTCCTAGGGGGACTAGCGGGAGCTAATGAGCAGTTCTTC; CDR3: CSVLGGLAGANEQFF
V: TRBV6-4; size: .; D: .; J: TRBJ2-3; DNA: TGTGCCAGCAGAGCCGACTACACAGATACGCAGTATTTT; CDR3: CASRADYTDTQYF
V: TRBV10-3; size: .; D: .; J: TRBJ2-3; DNA: TGTGCCATCAGTGAGTCCCAGGGTGAAGTTTGGTCGGATACGCAGTATTTT; CDR3: CAISESQGEVWSDTQYF
V: TRBV19; size: .; D: .; J: TRBJ1-5; DNA: TGTGCCACCAAGTATGGGGGGGGCCGAGGTGAGCCCCAGCATTTT; CDR3: CATKYGGGRGEPQHF
V: TRBV19; size: .; D: .; J: TRBJ2-3; DNA: TGTGCCAGTAGTATAGCGAGCACAGATACGCAGTATTTT; CDR3: CASSIASTDTQYF